The clone carrying this T cell receptor beta chain has just a few counts. Trimming took 4 bases from V and 3 from J, leaving 7 bases between them. Germline CDR1 and CDR2: SGHVS and FNYEAQ. The CDR3 has 12 amino acids. This sample is part of a study of T cells in Graves' hyperthyroidism and ophthalmopathy. Patients aged 18 to 65 with hyperthyroidism were newly diagnosed, with duration under 2 months. Uncontrolled infection, other autoimmune disease, pregnancy or lactation disqualified patients from enrolment. Diagnosing involved the use of clinical symptoms, serum thyroxine and TRAb, thyroid ultrasound and orbital computed tomography. Template material for amplifying TCR beta CDR3 regions consisted of RNA transcripts. An initial round of RT-PCR targeting the TCR CDR3 relied on the HTBI primer set. MiXCR was run by TCRdb on the multiplex PCR reads, yielding one entry per CDR3 protein. The table shows around 380,000 distinct CDR3 sequences, with about 13% occurring only once.

This rearrangement joins TRBV7-6 to TRBJ2-7, with D unclear. Sequenced input: blood. The receptor's source is a man younger than 45 with Graves' hyperthyroidism that later progressed to Graves' ophthalmopathy. The CDR3 region is CASSSTYYEQYF. CDR3 DNA: TGTGCCAGCAGCTCTACGTACTACGAGCAGTACTTC.